This passage covers 25 T cell receptor beta chains from one sample sequenced in a study of T-cell memory formation after mild COVID-19. TCRdb re-analysed the 5' RACE reads in MiXCR, keeping a single row per CDR3 protein. Seen here are more than 250,000 distinct CDR3 sequences, under 20% observed once, and the top ten hold approximately 22%. The sequenced sample was PBMCs or a T cell subset sorted from them (not recorded which). Every receptor here comes from a man between 18 and 35 years old who had mild COVID-19 (a few samples of this study predate the infection). Cell type and time point are not known.

Only a few counts were recorded for this clonotype. The chain links TRBV6-1 to TRBJ1-2, with D unclear. The CDR3 length is 13 residues. Germline V gene lookup returns CDR1 MNHNS and CDR2 SASEGT. The V end lost 5 bases, the J end lost 2 bases, and 9 bases lay between the germline ends. CDR3 coding DNA: TGTGCCAGCAGTTACGGACGGAACTATGGCTACACCTTC. Translating it yields CASSYGRNYGYTF.

This clonotype was seen only a few times. The chain employs TRBV6-5 and TRBJ2-5; a weak D match, TRBD1 (6 bases). CDR1 is MNHEY and CDR2 is SVGAGI in the germline V gene. The CDR3 runs to 13 residues. The V end was cut by 4 bases, the J end by 0 bases, with 6 bases between. The CDR3 region has the DNA TGTGCCAGCAGTTGGGACAACCAAGAGACCCAGTACTTC. Translation: CASSWDNQETQYF.

The chain is built from TRBV4-3 and TRBJ2-1, with TRBD2 matching 8 bases. This CDR3 contains 15 residues. J lost 8 bases, V lost 0 bases, and 6 bases had no gene match. Germline assignment: CDR1 LGHNA and CDR2 YSLEER. The CDR3 loop is CASSQDLGLVDEQFF. CDR3 DNA sequence: TGCGCCAGCAGCCAAGATCTGGGACTAGTCGATGAGCAGTTCTTC.

This clonotype was observed a handful of times. V usage is TRBV7-2 and J usage is TRBJ2-1; either TRBD1 or TRBD2 may supply D (6 bases each). The germline gives CDR1 SGHTA, CDR2 FQGNSA. The V and J ends lost 8 bases and 7 bases respectively, with 15 bases between them. This CDR3 spans 13 amino acids. The CDR3 region has the DNA TGTGCCAGCGGGCGAGGGGGGAATAATGAGCAGTTCTTC. Amino acid sequence: CASGRGGNNEQFF.

The genes are TRBV6-4 and TRBJ1-5; 7 positions agree with TRBD1. CDR3 length equals 23 residues. After removal of 2 bases from V and 5 bases from J, the junction contained 30 bases not matched to a gene. Per the germline V gene, CDR1 is MRHNA and CDR2 is SNTAGT. In nucleotides, the CDR3 is TGTGCCAGCAGTGACCCGACCCGTAGGGATGACAGGGCCCTGAACGGAGGTGATCAGCCCCAGCATTTT. Translated: CASSDPTRRDDRALNGGDQPQHF.

The chain combines TRBV6-6 with TRBJ2-3; 8 bases align to TRBD2. Germline V CDR1 and CDR2: MNHNY, SVGAGI (reference sequence). The CDR3 extends over 16 amino acids. Trimming removed 2 bases from V and 1 base from J; junction bases left unmatched: 5. The CDR3 DNA is TGTGCCAGCAGTTACAAAGCGGGGGACCGCACAGATACGCAGTATTTT. It is translated as CASSYKAGDRTDTQYF.

The genes are TRBV18 and TRBJ2-1; D possibly uses TRBD1 or TRBD2 (5 bases each). The CDR3 spans 15 residues. V lost 2 bases to trimming and J lost 5 bases, with 13 bases between them. Germline V CDR1 and CDR2: KGHSH, LQKENI. CDR3 in DNA: TGTGCCAGCTCACCAGTATCGGGGCCGGACAATGAGCAGTTCTTC. Residues: CASSPVSGPDNEQFF.

V is TRBV5-1 and J is TRBJ2-5, with D possibly TRBD1 on 5 matching bases. Germline V lookup: CDR1 SGHRS, CDR2 YFSETQ. The CDR3 length is 13 residues. The germline V and J ends were trimmed by 4 bases and 2 bases, with 9 bases remaining between them. In DNA form, the CDR3 reads TGCGCCAGCAGCGTGACAGTACAAGAGACCCAGTACTTC. This translates into CASSVTVQETQYF.

Turning to this clonotype: A single base separates this from a much larger clone, so it may be a read error. This chain joins TRBV4-1 and TRBJ1-4; D gene ambiguous. The CDR3 has 13 residues. CDR1 and CDR2 from the germline V gene are MGHRA and YSYEKL. The CDR3 protein is CARSPRLYEKLFF. CDR3 coding DNA: TGCGCCAGAAGCCCCAGACTGTATGAAAAACTGTTTTTT.

This clonotype was recorded at least ten times. The V call is TRBV7-2, the J call TRBJ2-7, with a weak D call TRBD2 (6 bases). Germline V gives CDR1 SGHTA, CDR2 FQGNSA. With 7 bases removed from V and 3 bases from J, the gap between germline ends came to 16 bases. The CDR3 is made up of 14 amino acids. CDR3 region: CASTFSRTNYEQYF. Here the CDR3 DNA reads TGTGCCAGCACCTTCTCCAGGACTAACTACGAGCAGTACTTC.

The chain is built from TRBV20-1 and TRBJ2-3, with D maybe TRBD1 (5 bases). V shed 7 bases and J shed 0 bases, with 17 bases lying between them. CDR1 and CDR2 from the germline V gene are DFQATT and SNEGSKA (reference sequence). CDR3 length equals 15 residues. The CDR3 reads CSGKTEALSTDTQYF. The CDR3 DNA reads TGCAGTGGGAAGACAGAGGCCCTGAGCACAGATACGCAGTATTTT.

This clonotype has just a few counts. The chain uses TRBV28 and TRBJ2-5; D tentatively fits TRBD1 or TRBD2 (5 bases each). The CDR3 runs 18 residues. V was cut by 6 bases and J by 0 bases, with 23 bases left in between. Germline-derived CDR1 and CDR2 are MDHEN and SYDVKM. The CDR3 DNA follows: TGTGCCAGCAGACCCGCCGGGTGGCAGGGACCCTACCAAGAGACCCAGTACTTC. It is translated as CASRPAGWQGPYQETQYF.

This clonotype occurred a few times. The chain recombines TRBV3-1 with TRBJ1-1, with D hard to call. From germline, CDR1 is LGHDT and CDR2 YNNKEL (reference sequence). V was cut by 4 bases and J by 1 base, with 19 bases left in between. The length of the CDR3 is 17 residues. Here the CDR3 DNA reads TGTGCCAGCAGCCCCCCGGGATCGGTAGGTTCGAACACTGAAGCTTTCTTT. It is translated as CASSPPGSVGSNTEAFF.

The V gene is TRBV5-1, the J gene TRBJ1-1; perhaps TRBD1 as D (5 bases). The CDR3 covers 16 residues. The germline V and J ends were trimmed by 4 bases and 1 base, with 17 bases remaining between them. Per the germline V gene, CDR1 is SGHRS and CDR2 is YFSETQ. The CDR3 nucleotides read TGCGCCAGCAGCCCCGGGACTTCTGAGAGGAACACTGAAGCTTTCTTT. This gives the protein CASSPGTSERNTEAFF.

Concerning this clonotype itself: Sequence at one end of the junction differs from germline and may be a read error. The chain uses TRBV7-7 and TRBJ2-5; D tentatively reads TRBD1 or TRBD2 (5 bases each). Germline V gives CDR1 SSHAT, CDR2 FNYEAQ (reference sequence). CDR3 length: 14 amino acids. DNA of the CDR3: TGTGCTAGCAGCTGGGGCGGGTCCCAAGAGACCCAGTACTTC. Translation gives CASSWGGSQETQYF.

This clonotype was seen a handful of times. The chain couples TRBV12-3 or TRBV12-4 to TRBJ1-2; D gene ambiguous. CDR3 size: 13 residues. With 1 base removed from V and 4 bases from J, the gap between germline ends came to 7 bases. The CDR3 DNA is TGTGCCAGCAGTTTAGGCACGGTCTATGGCTACACCTTC. As protein: CASSLGTVYGYTF.

This clonotype was recorded many times. The chain links TRBV5-1 to TRBJ2-1; no definite D call. Germline V CDR1 and CDR2: SGHRS, YFSETQ. This CDR3 has 11 amino acids. V lost 0 bases to trimming and J lost 13 bases, with 8 bases between them. Here the CDR3 reads CASSLEGPQFF. In DNA form, the CDR3 reads TGCGCCAGCAGCTTGGAAGGACCCCAGTTCTTC.

The chain has TRBV3-1 and TRBJ1-6; D perhaps matches TRBD1 (6 bases). Germline V gene sequence: CDR1 LGHDT, CDR2 YNNKEL (reference sequence). The V end lost 4 bases, the J end lost 13 bases, and 17 bases lay between the germline ends. This CDR3 comprises 14 residues. CDR3 bases: TGTGCCAGCAGCCCCGACAGGACGCAAGGGCCCCTCCACTTT. Translating it yields CASSPDRTQGPLHF.

This clonotype was detected only a few times. In nucleotides, the CDR3 is TGTGCCAGTACCGGGTGGGGCACTGAAGCTTTCTTT. Protein: CASTGWGTEAFF. The rearrangement joins TRBV19 to TRBJ1-1; the D is unclear. The CDR3 consists of 12 residues. Per germline, CDR1 LNHDA and CDR2 SQIVND (reference sequence). V was cut by 7 bases and J by 4 bases, with 10 bases left in between.

This clonotype showed up many times. The chain employs TRBV3-1 and TRBJ1-6; D gene ambiguous. Trimming removed 1 base from V and 10 bases from J, with 8 bases in between. From germline, CDR1 is LGHDT and CDR2 YNNKEL (reference sequence). The CDR3 is made up of 13 amino acids. The CDR3 sequence is CASSQAIVSPLHF. CDR3 DNA: TGTGCCAGCAGCCAAGCCATCGTCTCACCCCTCCACTTT.

The chain couples TRBV6-6 to TRBJ1-2, with a tentative D call TRBD1 (6 bases). The CDR3 covers 14 residues. Germline V gene data show CDR1 as MNHNY and CDR2 as SVGAGI (reference sequence). Trimming left V 6 bases short and J 4 bases short, with 15 bases between. Here the CDR3 reads CASSHRDTSYGYTF. The CDR3 DNA follows: TGTGCCAGCAGCCACCGGGACACATCCTATGGCTACACCTTC.

This clonotype has only a few counts. The chain recombines TRBV4-1 with TRBJ1-5, with 7 bases aligning to TRBD1. V was clipped by 0 bases and J by 6 bases; unmatched bases: 8. The CDR3 is 16 residues long. Germline V gene lookup returns CDR1 MGHRA and CDR2 YSYEKL. The CDR3 loop reads CASSQESRGAGQPQHF. The CDR3 coding sequence is TGCGCCAGCAGCCAAGAAAGCAGGGGGGCGGGTCAGCCCCAGCATTTT.

The J gene is TRBJ1-2, the V gene TRBV7-2; TRBD1 might be the D (6 bases). The V gene lost 5 bases and the J gene lost 9 bases, with 19 bases spanning the gap. This CDR3 is built from 14 residues. CDR1 is SGHTA, CDR2 FQGNSA, per germline. CDR3 in amino acids: CASSEQGTAYRYTF. The CDR3 nucleotides are TGTGCCAGCAGCGAACAGGGCACCGCATATCGCTACACCTTC.

V gene TRBV4-2 combines with J gene TRBJ2-3, with D perhaps TRBD2 (7 bases). The CDR3 totals 16 residues. Trimming pared 1 base from V and 4 bases from J, leaving 15 bases between. Germline CDR1 and CDR2: LGHNA and YNFKEQ. CDR3 region: CASSQGEGGVADTQYF. The CDR3 nucleotides read TGTGCCAGCAGCCAAGGGGAGGGGGGAGTAGCAGATACGCAGTATTTT.

This clonotype was picked up a small number of times. This chain links TRBV5-1 with TRBJ2-1, with 12 bases identical to TRBD1. This CDR3 spans 15 amino acids. The junction had 6 bases not matched to a gene; V was cut back by 4 bases and J by 7 bases. CDR1 and CDR2 from the germline V gene are SGHRS and YFSETQ. CDR3 DNA: TGCGCCAGCAGCCCCGGGACAGGGGGCGAGAATGAGCAGTTCTTC. Translating gives CASSPGTGGENEQFF.